This record looks at one T cell receptor (beta chain) sequence and its context. Primers included in the PCR were 60 Vbeta and 13 Jbeta primers. Assay: immunoSEQ multiplex PCR; the TCRdb copy retains only in-frame clones and omits some. Of 140,000 to 150,000 clones in the sample, 82% were seen once. CDR1 is SGHTA, CDR2 FQGNSA, per germline. The trim removed 2 bases at V and 1 base at J, leaving 10 bases unmatched. The length of the CDR3 is 17 residues. The data derive from a study of cytomegalovirus exposure and HLA in healthy donors. This receptor was obtained from a woman aged 55-70 years in good health and CMV-seropositive. The sample comprised PBMCs. The chain employs TRBV7-2 and TRBJ2-7; 8 bases line up with TRBD2. The CDR3 sequence: CASSLLASGSVSYEQYF. CDR3 DNA sequence: TGTGCCAGCAGCTTATTGGCTAGCGGGTCCGTATCCTACGAGCAGTACTTC.